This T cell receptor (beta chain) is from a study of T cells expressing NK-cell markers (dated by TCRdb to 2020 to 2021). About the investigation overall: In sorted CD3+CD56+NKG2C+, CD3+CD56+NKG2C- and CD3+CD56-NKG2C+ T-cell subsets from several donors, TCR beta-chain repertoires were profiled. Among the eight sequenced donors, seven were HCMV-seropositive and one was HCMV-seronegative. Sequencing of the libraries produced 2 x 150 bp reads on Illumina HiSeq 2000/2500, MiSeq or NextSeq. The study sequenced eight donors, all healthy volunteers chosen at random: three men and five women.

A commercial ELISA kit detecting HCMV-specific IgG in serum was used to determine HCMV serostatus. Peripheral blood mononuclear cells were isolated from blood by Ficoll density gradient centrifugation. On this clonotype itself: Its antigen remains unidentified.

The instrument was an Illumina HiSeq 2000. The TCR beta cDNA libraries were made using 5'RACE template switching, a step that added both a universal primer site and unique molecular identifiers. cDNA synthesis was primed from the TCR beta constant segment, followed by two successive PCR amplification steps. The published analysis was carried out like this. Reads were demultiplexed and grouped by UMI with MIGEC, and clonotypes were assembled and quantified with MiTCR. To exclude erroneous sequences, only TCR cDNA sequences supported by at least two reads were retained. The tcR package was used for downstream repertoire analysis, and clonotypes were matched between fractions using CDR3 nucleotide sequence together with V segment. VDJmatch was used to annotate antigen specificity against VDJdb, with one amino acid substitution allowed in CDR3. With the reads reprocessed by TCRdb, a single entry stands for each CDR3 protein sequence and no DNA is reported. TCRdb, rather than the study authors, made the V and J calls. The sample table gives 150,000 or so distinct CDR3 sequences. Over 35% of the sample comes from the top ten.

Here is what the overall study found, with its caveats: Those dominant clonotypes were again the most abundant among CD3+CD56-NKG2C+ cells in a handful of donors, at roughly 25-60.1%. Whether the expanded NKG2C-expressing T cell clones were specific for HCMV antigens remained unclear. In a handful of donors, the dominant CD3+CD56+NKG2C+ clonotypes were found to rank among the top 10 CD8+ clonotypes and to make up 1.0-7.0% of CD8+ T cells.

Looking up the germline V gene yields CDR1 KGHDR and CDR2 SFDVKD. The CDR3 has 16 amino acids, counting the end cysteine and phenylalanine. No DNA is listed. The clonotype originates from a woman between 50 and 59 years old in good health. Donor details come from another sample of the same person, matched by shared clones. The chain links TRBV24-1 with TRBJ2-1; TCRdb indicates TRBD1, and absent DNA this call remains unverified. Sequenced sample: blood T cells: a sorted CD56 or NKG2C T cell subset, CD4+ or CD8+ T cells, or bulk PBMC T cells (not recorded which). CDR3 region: CATSDAGTRAYNEQFF.